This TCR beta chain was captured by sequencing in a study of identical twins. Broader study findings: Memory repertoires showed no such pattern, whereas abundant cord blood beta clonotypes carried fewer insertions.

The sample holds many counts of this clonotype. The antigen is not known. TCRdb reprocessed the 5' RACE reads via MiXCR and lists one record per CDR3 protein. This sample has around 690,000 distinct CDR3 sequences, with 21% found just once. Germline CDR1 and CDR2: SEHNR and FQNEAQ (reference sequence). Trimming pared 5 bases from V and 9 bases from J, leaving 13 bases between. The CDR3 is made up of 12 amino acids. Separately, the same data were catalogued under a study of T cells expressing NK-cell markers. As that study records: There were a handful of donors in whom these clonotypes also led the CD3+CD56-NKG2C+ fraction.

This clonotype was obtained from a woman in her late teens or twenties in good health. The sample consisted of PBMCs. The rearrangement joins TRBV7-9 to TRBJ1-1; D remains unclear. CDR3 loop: CASSPRGLKAFF. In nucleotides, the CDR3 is TGTGCCAGCAGCCCCCGAGGACTGAAAGCTTTCTTT.